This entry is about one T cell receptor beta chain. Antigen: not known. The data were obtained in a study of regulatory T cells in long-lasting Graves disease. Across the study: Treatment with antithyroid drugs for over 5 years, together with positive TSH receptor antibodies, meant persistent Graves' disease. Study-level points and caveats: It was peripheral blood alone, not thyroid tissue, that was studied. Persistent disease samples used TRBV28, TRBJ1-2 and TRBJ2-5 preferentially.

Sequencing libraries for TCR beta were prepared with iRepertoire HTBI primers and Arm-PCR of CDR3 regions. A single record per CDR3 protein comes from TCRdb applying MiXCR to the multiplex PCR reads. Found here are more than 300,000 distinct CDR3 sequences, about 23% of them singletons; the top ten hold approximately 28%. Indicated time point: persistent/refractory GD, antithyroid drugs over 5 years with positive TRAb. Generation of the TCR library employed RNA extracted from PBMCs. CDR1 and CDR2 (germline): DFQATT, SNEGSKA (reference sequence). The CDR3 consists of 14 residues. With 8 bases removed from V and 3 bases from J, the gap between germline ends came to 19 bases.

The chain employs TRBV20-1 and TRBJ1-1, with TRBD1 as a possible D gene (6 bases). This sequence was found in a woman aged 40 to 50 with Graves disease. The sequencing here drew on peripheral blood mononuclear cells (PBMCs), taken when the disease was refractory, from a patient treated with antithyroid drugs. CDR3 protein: CSSPGDPRYTEAFF. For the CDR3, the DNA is TGCAGTTCCCCAGGGGACCCCCGCTACACTGAAGCTTTCTTT.